The 32 T cell receptor beta chains reported below all come from one sample, sequenced in a study of identical twins. One entry per CDR3 protein results from TCRdb running MiXCR on the 5' RACE reads. The sample lists about 390,000 distinct CDR3 sequences; around 9.7% were seen once. Input material: naive T cells sorted from blood. Receptor source: a woman aged 45 to 65 in good health.

J is TRBJ1-1 and V is TRBV27; D is possibly TRBD1 (6 bases). The V gene's germline CDR1 is MNHEY and CDR2 SMNVEV (reference sequence). The CDR3 runs 15 residues. Trimming took 2 bases from V and 2 from J, leaving 12 bases between them. CDR3 nucleotide sequence: TGTGCCAGCAGTTTAACCCAGGGGCTAAACACTGAAGCTTTCTTT. Protein product: CASSLTQGLNTEAFF.

This clonotype was seen a handful of times. The chain is built from TRBV10-3 and TRBJ2-3; weak D call: TRBD1 (5 bases). V lost 2 bases to trimming and J lost 2 bases, with 8 bases between them. Germline values: CDR1 ENHRY, CDR2 SYGVKD. The CDR3 has 14 residues. The CDR3 sequence is CAISEQGPTDTQYF. The CDR3 DNA sequence: TGTGCCATCAGTGAGCAGGGCCCCACAGATACGCAGTATTTT.

Points on this clonotype: A much larger clone lies a single base off, so this may be a read error. The conserved closing phenylalanine or tryptophan is absent in this CDR3, likely reflecting a read error. The V and J genes are TRBV12-3 or TRBV12-4 and TRBJ2-5; TRBD2 matches 9 bases. This CDR3 is 15 amino acids long. V was clipped by 1 base and J by 4 bases; unmatched bases: 4. CDR3: CASSLGGRASETQYL. CDR3 nucleotide sequence: TGTGCCAGCAGTTTAGGCGGGAGGGCCTCAGAGACCCAGTACCTC.

There are many counts of this clonotype. CDR3 nucleotides: TGTGCCAGCACCGTAGCGGGATCTACAGATACGCAGTATTTT. As protein: CASTVAGSTDTQYF. This sequence joins TRBV27 and TRBJ2-3, with 8 bases lining up with TRBD2. The CDR3 sequence is 14 residues long. Germline assignment: CDR1 MNHEY and CDR2 SMNVEV (reference sequence). Trimming removed 7 bases from V and 3 bases from J; junction bases left unmatched: 6.

The chain couples TRBV12-5 to TRBJ2-5; 10 bases map to TRBD2. Trimming took 8 bases from V and 1 from J; bases not matched to a gene: 7. The germline V gene has CDR1 LGHNT and CDR2 FRNRAP. The CDR3 consists of 15 residues. The DNA for the CDR3 is TGTGCTAGTCGGTCTAGCGGGAGTTTCCAAGAGACCCAGTACTTC. Encoded protein: CASRSSGSFQETQYF.

Only a few counts were recorded for this clonotype. J is TRBJ1-1 and V is TRBV5-1; 10 nucleotides line up with TRBD1. Looked up from germline, CDR1 is SGHRS and CDR2 is YFSETQ. V was pared by 5 bases and J by 6 bases, with 13 bases of the junction left unmatched. This CDR3 has 16 residues. CDR3 nucleotide sequence: TGCGCCAGCAGAGAGACAGGGGGCAGTTGGGAAGCTGAAGCTTTCTTT. Translation gives CASRETGGSWEAEAFF.

At least ten counts were recorded for this clonotype. This chain links TRBV28 with TRBJ2-7; 7 bases line up with TRBD1. Losses at the gene ends were 8 bases for V and 0 bases for J; bases not matched to a gene: 4. Germline CDR1 reads MDHEN; CDR2 reads SYDVKM. CDR3 length: 13 amino acids. CDR3 DNA: TGTGCCAGCCACCGGGACAGCTCCTACGAGCAGTACTTC. Amino acid sequence: CASHRDSSYEQYF.

This clonotype was seen more than once but under ten times. J is TRBJ2-1 and V is TRBV5-1, with TRBD2 identical over 8 bases. Germline V lookup: CDR1 SGHRS, CDR2 YFSETQ. The trim removed 3 bases at V and 6 bases at J, leaving 11 bases unmatched. CDR3 size: 16 residues. CDR3 amino acids: CASSSMETSALNEQFF. The CDR3, as DNA: TGCGCCAGCAGCTCCATGGAGACTAGCGCCCTCAATGAGCAGTTCTTC.

This clonotype was counted a few times. J is TRBJ2-5 and V is TRBV5-1, with TRBD1 matching 9 bases. CDR1 SGHRS and CDR2 YFSETQ come from the germline V gene. With V trimmed by 4 bases and J by 5 bases, 9 bases remained unmatched. The CDR3 extends over 15 amino acids. The CDR3 is CASSIQGARLETQYF. The CDR3 bases are TGCGCCAGCAGCATACAGGGGGCGCGGTTGGAGACCCAGTACTTC.

This chain joins TRBV5-1 and TRBJ1-1, with D possibly being TRBD1 (5 bases). Trimming took 0 bases from V and 1 from J, leaving 13 bases between them. Germline assignment: CDR1 SGHRS and CDR2 YFSETQ. The CDR3 contains 16 residues. The DNA for the CDR3 is TGCGCCAGCAGCTTGGGTTGGGCCAGGGAGAACACTGAAGCTTTCTTT. Translated, it gives CASSLGWARENTEAFF.

This clonotype has a count of ten or more. The V gene is TRBV6-5, the J gene TRBJ2-1, with 9 positions matching TRBD2. The J segment lost 3 bases and the V segment lost 9 bases, leaving 9 bases of the junction unmatched. Germline-derived CDR1 and CDR2 are MNHEY and SVGAGI. This CDR3 is built from 15 residues. The CDR3 sequence is CARVTGTSSYNEQFF. In DNA, the CDR3 is TGTGCCAGGGTAACCGGGACTAGCAGCTACAATGAGCAGTTCTTC.

This chain uses TRBV6-5 with TRBJ1-4; no firm D call. Per germline, CDR1 MNHEY and CDR2 SVGAGI. The CDR3 extends over 14 amino acids. V was cut by 3 bases and J by 0 bases, with 5 bases left in between. CDR3 region: CASSYTATNEKLFF. In DNA, the CDR3 is TGTGCCAGCAGTTATACAGCAACTAATGAAAAACTGTTTTTT.

This clonotype has at least ten counts. This chain links TRBV4-1 with TRBJ2-2; 10 bases match TRBD2. The germline V gene has CDR1 MGHRA and CDR2 YSYEKL. V lost 3 bases and J lost 8; bases outside the gene matches: 3. The CDR3 is made up of 14 amino acids. In DNA form, the CDR3 reads TGCGCCAGCAGCCAGGCTAGCGGGAGTGGGGAGCTGTTTTTT. It is translated as CASSQASGSGELFF.

This clonotype showed up just a few times. This sequence joins TRBV20-1 and TRBJ2-4; perhaps TRBD1 as D (5 bases). CDR1 DFQATT and CDR2 SNEGSKA come from the germline V gene (reference sequence). The ends were cut back, 0 bases at V and 1 base at J, with 13 bases in the middle. The CDR3 totals 16 residues. The CDR3: CSAREGWGIAKNIQYF. The CDR3 DNA reads as TGCAGTGCTAGAGAAGGCTGGGGCATTGCCAAAAACATTCAGTACTTC.

The genes are TRBV7-9 and TRBJ2-1; D assignment may be TRBD1 or TRBD2 (5 bases each). Looked up from germline, CDR1 is SEHNR and CDR2 is FQNEAQ (reference sequence). V gave up 2 bases and J gave up 5 bases, with 13 bases separating them. This CDR3 region has 15 residues. The CDR3 loop is CASSLFRGVNNEQFF. The CDR3 DNA reads TGTGCCAGCAGCTTATTTCGAGGGGTTAACAATGAGCAGTTCTTC. Looking up the rest from reference TRBV7-9 and TRBJ2-1 gives the full variable domain: DTGVSQNPRHKITKRGQNVTFRCDPISEHNRLYWYRQTLGQGPEFLTYFQNEAQLEKSRLLSDRFSAERPKGSFSTLEIQRTEQGDSAMYLCASSLFRGVNNEQFFGPGTRLTVL.

This clonotype was picked up many times. This chain uses TRBV5-1 with TRBJ2-1, with 7 bases aligning to TRBD1. CDR1 SGHRS and CDR2 YFSETQ come from the germline V gene. The V gene end was trimmed by 4 bases and the J gene end by 2 bases; junction bases not matched to a gene: 6. The length of the CDR3 is 15 residues. The CDR3 DNA follows: TGCGCCAGCAGCGCCAACAGGGGACCCTACAATGAGCAGTTCTTC. Encoded protein: CASSANRGPYNEQFF.

This clonotype was detected ten times or more. This chain connects TRBV5-1 to TRBJ2-1; the D call may be TRBD1 or TRBD2 (5 bases each). The CDR3 runs 16 residues. Trimming took 1 base from V and 2 from J, leaving 13 bases between them. Germline V gene sequence: CDR1 SGHRS, CDR2 YFSETQ. The DNA of the CDR3 is TGCGCCAGCAGCTTGACCGGGACCCTAACCTACAATGAGCAGTTCTTC. Amino acids: CASSLTGTLTYNEQFF.

There are many counts of this clonotype. The genes are TRBV11-2 and TRBJ1-6; 7 positions match TRBD1. The CDR3 runs to 16 residues. Looked up from germline, CDR1 is SGHAT and CDR2 is FQNNGV. J gave up 4 bases and V 4 bases, and 7 bases lay outside the gene matches. The CDR3: CASSSVGQRYNSPLHF. CDR3 nucleotide sequence: TGTGCCAGCAGCTCCGTGGGACAGCGGTATAATTCACCCCTCCACTTT.

The sample holds a few counts of this clonotype. The chain joins TRBV20-1 to TRBJ2-1; D ambiguous. The CDR3 covers 14 residues. Trimming removed 0 bases from V and 6 bases from J, with 12 bases in between. Germline CDR1 and CDR2: DFQATT and SNEGSKA (reference sequence). For the CDR3, the DNA is TGCAGTGCTAGAGATGTACTGGGTTCCAATGAGCAGTTCTTC. It yields the protein CSARDVLGSNEQFF.

This clonotype was counted only a few times. The rearrangement joins TRBV11-2 to TRBJ2-5, with a tentative D call TRBD1 (6 bases). The V end was cut by 5 bases, the J end by 4 bases, with 17 bases between. The CDR3 is made up of 15 amino acids. Germline CDR1 SGHAT, CDR2 FQNNGV. CDR3 residues: CASSNNRENGETQYF. The CDR3 DNA is TGTGCCAGCAGCAACAACAGGGAAAACGGAGAGACCCAGTACTTC.

The V gene is TRBV5-5, the J gene TRBJ2-2; the match to TRBD1 covers 10 bases. The CDR3 is 16 residues long. From germline, CDR1 is SGHKS and CDR2 YYEKEE (reference sequence). The V and J ends lost 4 bases and 5 bases, in that order; junction bases with no gene match: 8. The CDR3 DNA reads TGTGCCAGCAGCCCACAGACAGGGGGCGCGACCGGGGAGCTGTTTTTT. The encoded protein is CASSPQTGGATGELFF.

This clonotype came up a few times. CDR3 region: CASSPAPGVGTEAFF. Written as DNA, the CDR3 is TGTGCCAGCTCACCCGCCCCCGGGGTGGGCACTGAAGCTTTCTTT. This chain uses TRBV18 with TRBJ1-1; D unclear. The V and J ends lost 3 bases and 4 bases respectively, with 15 bases between them. CDR1 is KGHSH and CDR2 is LQKENI in the germline V gene. This CDR3 has 15 amino acids.

The V call is TRBV20-1, the J call TRBJ2-1; D ambiguous. The CDR3 consists of 11 residues. CDR1 is DFQATT, CDR2 SNEGSKA, per germline (reference sequence). Trimming stripped 1 base from V and 8 bases from J, with 6 bases between. CDR3 DNA sequence: TGCAGTGCTAGAGTCGGGTATGAGCAGTTCTTC. Protein product: CSARVGYEQFF.

For this clonotype: With a much larger clone just one base away, this may be a read error. Since the CDR3 does not end with the conserved phenylalanine or tryptophan, this likely comes from a read error. The genes are TRBV27 and TRBJ2-1, with D perhaps TRBD1 (5 bases). CDR3 length: 13 residues. V was cut by 10 bases and J by 2 bases, with 12 bases left in between. Germline CDR1 is MNHEY and CDR2 is SMNVEV (reference sequence). This CDR3 is CATSRAPYNEQFI. DNA for the CDR3: TGTGCCACCTCCAGGGCTCCCTACAATGAGCAGTTCATC.

This clonotype was detected ten times or more. This chain links TRBV4-1 with TRBJ2-7, with 8 bases matching TRBD2. V shed 1 base, J shed 2 bases, and the junction held 7 bases outside the gene matches. The CDR3 is 16 residues long. Germline loops: CDR1 MGHRA, CDR2 YSYEKL. CDR3 in amino acids: CASSQVSGVLAYEQYF. The CDR3 DNA sequence: TGCGCCAGCAGCCAAGTTAGCGGGGTTCTAGCCTACGAGCAGTACTTC.

This clonotype showed up just a few times. The chain joins TRBV3-1 to TRBJ2-1; no definite D call. CDR3 size: 16 residues. Looked up from germline, CDR1 is LGHDT and CDR2 is YNNKEL (reference sequence). V gave up 2 bases and J gave up 3 bases, with 14 bases separating them. The CDR3 sequence is CASSQLGGLRYNEQFF. The DNA of the CDR3 is TGTGCCAGCAGCCAACTTGGTGGGTTGCGCTACAATGAGCAGTTCTTC.

J is TRBJ2-5 and V is TRBV3-1; D uncertain. Germline values: CDR1 LGHDT, CDR2 YNNKEL (reference sequence). The CDR3 totals 15 residues. V gave up 4 bases and J gave up 5 bases, with 17 bases separating them. CDR3 sequence reads: CASSRLLGGVETQYF. In nucleotides, the CDR3 is TGTGCCAGCAGCCGATTACTGGGTGGGGTGGAGACCCAGTACTTC.

This clonotype was recorded a few times. The V gene is TRBV20-1, the J gene TRBJ1-6; D is unclear. Germline V gene data show CDR1 as DFQATT and CDR2 as SNEGSKA (reference sequence). Between the trimmed V and J ends, which lost 7 bases and 6 bases, there was a span of 10 bases. The CDR3 runs 12 residues. CDR3: CSVGQTNSPLHF. The DNA for the CDR3 is TGCAGTGTCGGTCAGACTAATTCACCCCTCCACTTT.

The chain uses TRBV5-1 and TRBJ2-3; 7 bases line up with TRBD2. The length of the CDR3 is 16 residues. Looked up from germline, CDR1 is SGHRS and CDR2 is YFSETQ. V lost 9 bases and J lost 2; bases outside the gene matches: 15. DNA for the CDR3: TGCGCCACCTCATGGGAGGGTCTCAATTCCACAGATACGCAGTATTTT. The encoded protein is CATSWEGLNSTDTQYF.

The chain recombines TRBV12-3 or TRBV12-4 with TRBJ2-3; 9 bases align to TRBD1. The CDR3 has 15 residues. The ends lost 1 base at V and 7 bases at J; junction bases unmatched: 6. The CDR3 is CASSLEDRGGNTQYF. CDR3 nucleotides: TGTGCCAGCAGTTTAGAGGACAGGGGAGGGAATACGCAGTATTTT.

CDR3 DNA sequence: TGTGCCAGCAGCCACAGGGACTACTACAATGAGCAGTTCTTC. Translated: CASSHRDYYNEQFF. The rearrangement links TRBV7-8 to TRBJ2-1, with D maybe TRBD2 (7 bases). Germline lookup yields CDR1 SGHVS and CDR2 FQNEAQ. The CDR3 runs to 14 residues. V was cut by 5 bases and J by 3 bases, with 11 bases left in between.

The chain couples TRBV20-1 to TRBJ1-5; 7 bases are shared with TRBD1. V lost 2 bases and J lost 2; bases outside the gene matches: 9. Germline CDR1 is DFQATT and CDR2 is SNEGSKA (reference sequence). The CDR3 length is 16 residues. The CDR3 region has the DNA TGCAGTGCTAGAAGACAGGGAAGAGTAGGCAATCAGCCCCAGCATTTT. It encodes CSARRQGRVGNQPQHF.